What follows are 19 T cell receptor beta chains derived from one specimen sequenced in a study of radiotherapy plus CTLA-4 blockade in lung cancer. This table comes from immunoSEQ multiplex PCR, and its TCRdb copy is limited to in-frame clones, with some not included. The table lists roughly 86,000 clones, 75% to 90% of them singletons, with 0.75% to 1% in the top ten. The sequences come from peripheral blood, collected from a patient treated with radiotherapy plus ipilimumab. Every receptor here comes from a human donor with non-small cell lung cancer who had stable disease on radiotherapy plus ipilimumab.

The chain uses TRBV19 and TRBJ2-3, with 8 bases lining up with TRBD1. Looked up from germline, CDR1 is LNHDA and CDR2 is SQIVND (reference sequence). With 6 bases clipped from V and 4 bases from J, the junction kept 6 bases outside the gene matches. The CDR3 runs 14 residues. CDR3 DNA: TGTGCCAGTAGGCGGCAGGGGGCATCAGATACGCAGTATTTT. Encoded protein: CASRRQGASDTQYF.

The V call is TRBV19, the J call TRBJ1-3; perhaps TRBD1 as D (6 bases). The length of the CDR3 is 13 residues. Germline assignment: CDR1 LNHDA and CDR2 SQIVND (reference sequence). The V and J ends lost 10 bases and 0 bases respectively, with 10 bases between them. The CDR3 sequence is CATTGLSGNTIYF. The CDR3 nucleotides read TGTGCCACTACAGGGCTCTCTGGAAACACCATATATTTT.

The chain recombines TRBV5-1 with TRBJ2-7, with D perhaps TRBD2 (6 bases). The V gene lost 0 bases and the J gene lost 0 bases, with 7 bases spanning the gap. There are 14 residues in the CDR3. The germline CDR1 and CDR2 sequences are SGHRS and YFSETQ. The CDR3 DNA follows: TGCGCCAGCAGCTTGGGCGGGACCTCCTACGAGCAGTACTTC. Translating gives CASSLGGTSYEQYF.

The rearrangement links TRBV2 to TRBJ1-6; D is possibly TRBD1 (6 bases). Per the germline V gene, CDR1 is SNHLY and CDR2 is FYNNEI. The CDR3 spans 14 residues. The V end lost 5 bases, the J end lost 5 bases, and 10 bases lay between the germline ends. The CDR3 nucleotides are TGTGCCAGCAGTTTTAGACAGGATAATTCACCCCTCCACTTT. This sequence encodes CASSFRQDNSPLHF.

The chain joins TRBV28 to TRBJ1-6; D unresolved. The V end lost 2 bases, the J end lost 9 bases, and 5 bases lay between the germline ends. The length of the CDR3 is 12 residues. CDR1 and CDR2 from the germline V gene are MDHEN and SYDVKM. CDR3 loop: CASSLRASPLHF. CDR3 sequence (DNA): TGTGCCAGCAGTTTACGCGCTTCACCCCTCCACTTT.

This clone is medium-sized. The chain recombines TRBV7-3 with TRBJ1-6; 7 bases are shared with TRBD1. CDR1 and CDR2 (germline): SGHTA, FQGTGA. The CDR3 has 15 residues. V lost 5 bases to trimming and J lost 11 bases; unmatched junction nucleotides: 12. The CDR3 spells CASSAAGTEKTPLHF. The CDR3 DNA reads as TGTGCCAGCAGCGCAGCCGGGACAGAGAAGACACCCCTCCACTTT.

The chain is built from TRBV5-4 and TRBJ1-1; 7 positions match TRBD1. Looked up from germline, CDR1 is SGHNT and CDR2 is YYREEE (reference sequence). This CDR3 comprises 14 residues. The trim removed 3 bases at V and 0 bases at J, leaving 2 bases unmatched. CDR3 sequence reads: CASSSGQLNTEAFF. In nucleotides, the CDR3 is TGTGCCAGCAGCTCGGGACAGCTGAACACTGAAGCTTTCTTT. Full variable domain (rest looked up from reference TRBV5-4 and TRBJ1-1): ETGVTQSPTHLIKTRGQQVTLRCSSQSGHNTVSWYQQALGQGPQFIFQYYREEENGRGNFPPRFSGLQFPNYSSELNVNALELDDSALYLCASSSGQLNTEAFFGQGTRLTVV.

The chain combines TRBV7-8 with TRBJ1-5; D gene unclear. V shed 2 bases and J shed 6 bases, with 11 bases lying between them. Germline V lookup: CDR1 SGHVS, CDR2 FQNEAQ. The CDR3 is made up of 14 amino acids. CDR3 sequence: CASSLSGGGQPQHF. In DNA, the CDR3 is TGTGCCAGCAGCTTATCTGGCGGCGGTCAGCCCCAGCATTTT.

The chain has TRBV2 and TRBJ1-2, with D perhaps TRBD1 (6 bases). Deletions cut 6 bases from V and 4 bases from J, with 9 bases between. Germline V gene lookup returns CDR1 SNHLY and CDR2 FYNNEI. The CDR3 runs to 12 residues. For the CDR3, the DNA is TGTGCCAGCAGGAAGGACAGCTATGGCTACACCTTC. It codes for CASRKDSYGYTF.

V usage is TRBV5-6 and J usage is TRBJ1-1; D remains unclear. The ends were cut back, 3 bases at V and 8 bases at J, with 8 bases in the middle. The CDR3 totals 11 residues. The V gene's germline CDR1 is SGHDT and CDR2 YYEEEE. CDR3 DNA sequence: TGTGCCAGCAGCTCCCGGGCCGAAGCTTTCTTT. It is translated as CASSSRAEAFF.

The chain has TRBV7-6 and TRBJ2-2, with a tentative D call TRBD2 (6 bases). In germline, CDR1 is SGHVS, CDR2 FNYEAQ. Trimming removed 5 bases at V and 8 bases at J, with 15 bases between. The CDR3 extends over 14 amino acids. Written as DNA, the CDR3 is TGTGCCAGCAGCGGGGGGAACCCGTCTGGGGAGCTGTTTTTT. Encoded protein: CASSGGNPSGELFF.

This clone was counted between two and nine times. The V and J genes are TRBV7-2 and TRBJ1-5; D possibly corresponds to TRBD1 (5 bases). CDR1 SGHTA and CDR2 FQGNSA come from the germline V gene. Trimming took 2 bases from V and 4 from J, leaving 9 bases between them. CDR3 length equals 14 residues. CDR3 DNA sequence: TGTGCCAGCAGCTTACATGGGGGTAATCAGCCCCAGCATTTT. Protein sequence: CASSLHGGNQPQHF.

This clone is a singleton in its sample. CDR3 amino acids: CSVSVRGGNQPQHF. The CDR3, as DNA: TGCAGCGTTTCCGTCCGGGGGGGCAATCAGCCCCAGCATTTT. This chain joins TRBV29-1 and TRBJ1-5; maybe TRBD1 (5 bases). The CDR3 loop spans 14 amino acids. V dropped 5 bases and J dropped 2 bases, with 13 bases sitting between them. Looked up from germline, CDR1 is SQVTM and CDR2 is ANQGSEA.

This clone was seen more than once but under ten times. The rearrangement joins TRBV5-6 to TRBJ1-2, with 12 bases aligning to TRBD1. The CDR3 totals 17 residues. V dropped 2 bases and J dropped 1; count of bases not matched to a gene: 6. Germline assignment: CDR1 SGHDT and CDR2 YYEEEE. The CDR3 loop is CASSFRDRGLSNYGYTF. CDR3 in DNA: TGTGCCAGCAGCTTCCGGGACAGGGGGCTCAGTAACTATGGCTACACCTTC.

The CDR3 reads CASSIRKGASEAFF. DNA for the CDR3: TGTGCCAGTAGTATACGGAAAGGGGCCTCAGAGGCTTTCTTT. This chain uses TRBV19 with TRBJ1-1; weak D call: TRBD1 (5 bases). CDR1 LNHDA and CDR2 SQIVND come from the germline V gene (reference sequence). The V and J ends lost 2 bases and 11 bases respectively, with 18 bases between them. The CDR3 has 14 residues.

The chain links TRBV11-2 to TRBJ2-5; TRBD2 matches 13 bases. The germline gives CDR1 SGHAT, CDR2 FQNNGV. With 5 bases clipped from V and 2 bases from J, the junction kept 5 bases outside the gene matches. CDR3 length: 16 residues. The CDR3, as DNA: TGTGCCAGCAGCGGACTAGCGGGGGCGAGGCAAGAGACCCAGTACTTC. Encoded protein: CASSGLAGARQETQYF.

The chain links TRBV16 to TRBJ2-1; TRBD2 matches at 11 bases. Germline CDR1 is KGHSY and CDR2 is FQNENV. V was clipped by 3 bases and J by 3 bases; unmatched bases: 1. This CDR3 spans 15 amino acids. CDR3 in DNA: TGTGCCAGCAGCCAGGGGACTAGCGGCTACAATGAGCAGTTCTTC. Translated, it gives CASSQGTSGYNEQFF.

This clone was seen once. The chain uses TRBV6-6 and TRBJ2-3; weak D call: TRBD2 (6 bases). Germline-derived CDR1 and CDR2 are MNHNY and SVGAGI (reference sequence). V lost 2 bases to trimming and J lost 2 bases, with 8 bases between them. The CDR3 is made up of 14 amino acids. The DNA for the CDR3 is TGTGCCAGCAGTTACGGGACTTTCACAGATACGCAGTATTTT. This gives the protein CASSYGTFTDTQYF.

The chain recombines TRBV7-9 with TRBJ1-2; the D gene is possibly TRBD1 (5 bases). Trimming pared 3 bases from V and 4 bases from J, leaving 21 bases between. Germline CDR1 and CDR2: SEHNR and FQNEAQ (reference sequence). The CDR3 sequence is 17 residues long. CDR3 sequence reads: CASSLGRAGTSSYGYTF. The CDR3 DNA sequence: TGTGCCAGCAGCTTGGGCCGAGCAGGGACCTCCTCCTATGGCTACACCTTC.